A selection of T cell receptor beta chains follows, all from one sample in a study of blood T cell repertoires in COVID-19. Data came from immunoSEQ multiplex PCR; TCRdb stores just in-frame clones and leaves some out. The data show about 200,000 clones, about 90% seen once. Sequencing was carried out using peripheral blood. The receptors were gathered from a man in his forties or fifties with acute or convalescent COVID-19. Each CDR3 is given with its conserved first and last residue. The D gene is left open where the match is weak. The listing skips clone size in some rows; elsewhere it reads once, few, many or a size class.

J gene: TRBJ2-5
clone size: once
V gene: TRBV5-5
D gene: -
CDR3 protein: CASSLKGLQETQYF
CDR3 DNA: TGTGCCAGCAGCTTGAAGGGGCTACAAGAGACCCAGTACTTC

J gene: TRBJ1-5
clone size: -
V gene: TRBV6-5
D gene: -
CDR3 protein: CASRPNTQGNQPQHF
CDR3 DNA: TGTGCCAGCAGGCCGAACACCCAGGGCAATCAGCCCCAGCATTTT

J gene: TRBJ1-3
clone size: -
V gene: TRBV10-3
D gene: -
CDR3 protein: CATREAGKNTIYF
CDR3 DNA: TGTGCCACCCGGGAGGCAGGGAAGAACACCATATATTTT

J gene: TRBJ2-7
clone size: -
V gene: TRBV19
D gene: TRBD2
CDR3 protein: CASSINGLALYEQYF
CDR3 DNA: TGTGCCAGTAGTATTAACGGACTAGCGCTCTACGAGCAGTACTTC

J gene: TRBJ2-1
clone size: few
V gene: TRBV5-1
D gene: TRBD2
CDR3 protein: CASSLNLAGLEQFF
CDR3 DNA: TGCGCCAGCAGCTTGAACTTAGCGGGATTGGAGCAGTTCTTC

J gene: TRBJ2-1
clone size: -
V gene: TRBV4-2
D gene: TRBD2
CDR3 protein: CASSQDGTSGGGEQFF
CDR3 DNA: TGTGCCAGCAGCCAAGACGGGACTAGCGGGGGTGGTGAGCAGTTCTTC

J gene: TRBJ2-6
clone size: -
V gene: TRBV23-1
D gene: TRBD1
CDR3 protein: CASSQIRGQGGPGANVLTF
CDR3 DNA: TGCGCCAGCAGTCAAATTCGGGGACAGGGTGGGCCTGGGGCCAACGTCCTGACTTTC

J gene: TRBJ1-5
clone size: -
V gene: TRBV9
D gene: -
CDR3 protein: CASSATGAIYQPQHF
CDR3 DNA: TGTGCCAGCAGCGCTACTGGAGCAATCTATCAGCCCCAGCATTTT

J gene: TRBJ1-5
clone size: -
V gene: TRBV6-5
D gene: TRBD1
CDR3 protein: CASSNRQGREPQHF
CDR3 DNA: TGTGCCAGCAGTAACCGACAGGGGAGGGAGCCCCAGCATTTT

J gene: TRBJ1-6
clone size: -
V gene: TRBV19
D gene: -
CDR3 protein: CASSMGILYNSPLHF
CDR3 DNA: TGTGCCAGTAGTATGGGCATCCTCTATAATTCACCCCTCCACTTT

J gene: TRBJ1-1
clone size: -
V gene: TRBV7-9
D gene: -
CDR3 protein: CASNCTGRPVAAFF
CDR3 DNA: TGTGCCAGCAACTGCACCGGGAGGCCGGTTGCGGCTTTCTTT

J gene: TRBJ1-3
clone size: -
V gene: TRBV5-1
D gene: -
CDR3 protein: CASSLPGSGNTIYF
CDR3 DNA: TGCGCCAGCAGCTTGCCGGGCTCTGGAAACACCATATATTTT

J gene: TRBJ2-3
clone size: -
V gene: TRBV7-2
D gene: -
CDR3 protein: CASSLGGGIVVDTQYF
CDR3 DNA: TGTGCCAGCAGCTTAGGGGGGGGCATTGTCGTAGATACGCAGTATTTT

J gene: TRBJ2-3
clone size: once
V gene: TRBV6-5
D gene: -
CDR3 protein: CASSYSVQLSTDTQYF
CDR3 DNA: TGTGCCAGCAGTTACTCGGTACAATTGAGCACAGATACGCAGTATTTT

J gene: TRBJ1-6
clone size: -
V gene: TRBV2
D gene: TRBD1
CDR3 protein: CASRAGTGTSPLHF
CDR3 DNA: TGTGCCAGCAGGGCCGGGACAGGGACTTCACCCCTCCACTTT

J gene: TRBJ2-3
clone size: once
V gene: TRBV5-6
D gene: TRBD1
CDR3 protein: CASSLRFRTGVTDTQYF
CDR3 DNA: TGTGCCAGCAGCTTGAGGTTCAGGACAGGGGTGACAGATACGCAGTATTTT

J gene: TRBJ2-2
clone size: -
V gene: TRBV6-5
D gene: -
CDR3 protein: CASSYKGGRTGELFF
CDR3 DNA: TGTGCCAGCAGTTATAAGGGGGGGCGTACCGGGGAGCTGTTTTTT

J gene: TRBJ2-1
clone size: -
V gene: TRBV2
D gene: -
CDR3 protein: CASSESPFVSSYNEQFF
CDR3 DNA: TGTGCCAGCAGTGAAAGCCCCTTCGTTTCCTCCTACAATGAGCAGTTCTTC

J gene: TRBJ1-3
clone size: few
V gene: TRBV9
D gene: -
CDR3 protein: CASSVAGATGSGRTGNTIYF
CDR3 DNA: TGTGCCAGCAGCGTAGCTGGGGCTACAGGTTCCGGGAGGACTGGAAACACCATATATTTT

J gene: TRBJ2-7
clone size: -
V gene: TRBV19
D gene: -
CDR3 protein: CASSTHRGQRSDEQYF
CDR3 DNA: TGTGCCAGTAGTACCCACCGGGGACAACGGTCGGACGAGCAGTACTTC

J gene: TRBJ2-1
clone size: -
V gene: TRBV5-1
D gene: TRBD2
CDR3 protein: CASSPFLAGVGNEQFF
CDR3 DNA: TGCGCCAGCAGCCCTTTTCTAGCGGGGGTTGGGAATGAGCAGTTCTTC

J gene: TRBJ2-3
clone size: -
V gene: TRBV19
D gene: TRBD1
CDR3 protein: CASSIYRGRPATDTQYF
CDR3 DNA: TGTGCCAGTAGTATTTACAGGGGGCGTCCCGCGACAGATACGCAGTATTTT

J gene: TRBJ1-2
clone size: -
V gene: TRBV28
D gene: -
CDR3 protein: CASRRDYGYTF
CDR3 DNA: TGTGCCAGCAGAAGAGACTATGGCTACACCTTC

J gene: TRBJ2-7
clone size: once
V gene: TRBV27
D gene: -
CDR3 protein: CASSLLGTNYEQYF
CDR3 DNA: TGTGCCAGCAGTTTATTAGGGACAAACTACGAGCAGTACTTC

J gene: TRBJ2-4
clone size: few
V gene: TRBV28
D gene: TRBD2
CDR3 protein: CASSPSGGAKNIQYF
CDR3 DNA: TGTGCCAGCAGTCCCTCGGGGGGAGCCAAAAACATTCAGTACTTC

J gene: TRBJ1-1
clone size: -
V gene: TRBV5-8
D gene: -
CDR3 protein: CASSLTDSWHTEAFF
CDR3 DNA: TGTGCCAGCAGCCTGACGGACAGCTGGCACACTGAAGCTTTCTTT

J gene: TRBJ1-5
clone size: -
V gene: TRBV27
D gene: TRBD1
CDR3 protein: CASSPRDRGMSNQPQHF
CDR3 DNA: TGTGCCAGCAGTCCCCGGGACAGGGGAATGAGCAATCAGCCCCAGCATTTT

J gene: TRBJ1-5
clone size: few
V gene: TRBV6-1
D gene: -
CDR3 protein: CASSEVLRFAGELQPQHF
CDR3 DNA: TGTGCCAGCAGTGAAGTTCTGCGTTTTGCAGGGGAGTTACAGCCCCAGCATTTT

J gene: TRBJ1-6
clone size: few
V gene: TRBV28
D gene: -
CDR3 protein: CASSLLQGSGSPLHF
CDR3 DNA: TGTGCCAGCAGTTTATTGCAGGGTTCGGGTTCACCCCTCCACTTT

J gene: TRBJ2-2
clone size: once
V gene: TRBV27
D gene: TRBD1
CDR3 protein: CASSLRAWDSFTGELFF
CDR3 DNA: TGTGCCAGCAGTTTACGGGCCTGGGACAGCTTCACCGGGGAGCTGTTTTTT

J gene: TRBJ1-2
clone size: -
V gene: TRBV18
D gene: -
CDR3 protein: CASSPQSTDHGYTF
CDR3 DNA: TGTGCCAGCTCACCACAAAGTACAGACCATGGCTACACCTTC

J gene: TRBJ1-3
clone size: -
V gene: TRBV19
D gene: -
CDR3 protein: CASSSRDILAGNTIYF
CDR3 DNA: TGTGCCAGTAGCAGTCGGGACATTTTGGCTGGAAACACCATATATTTT

J gene: TRBJ1-4
clone size: once
V gene: TRBV7-9
D gene: -
CDR3 protein: CASSLAGDEKLFF
CDR3 DNA: TGTGCCAGCAGCTTAGCCGGTGATGAAAAACTGTTTTTT

J gene: TRBJ2-1
clone size: -
V gene: TRBV12-5
D gene: TRBD2
CDR3 protein: CASGRGGSLNEQFF
CDR3 DNA: TGTGCTAGTGGGCGGGGGGGCTCCCTCAATGAGCAGTTCTTC

J gene: TRBJ2-3
clone size: few
V gene: TRBV7-9
D gene: TRBD2
CDR3 protein: CASGVAGVATQYF
CDR3 DNA: TGTGCCAGCGGGGTAGCGGGAGTGGCCACGCAGTATTTT

J gene: TRBJ1-1
clone size: -
V gene: TRBV2
D gene: -
CDR3 protein: CASSDVEVPAFF
CDR3 DNA: TGTGCCAGCAGTGACGTGGAGGTGCCAGCTTTCTTT

J gene: TRBJ2-7
clone size: -
V gene: TRBV30
D gene: TRBD1
CDR3 protein: CAWRRTGGPYEQYF
CDR3 DNA: TGTGCCTGGAGACGGACAGGGGGTCCCTACGAGCAGTACTTC

J gene: TRBJ2-2
clone size: -
V gene: TRBV28
D gene: -
CDR3 protein: CASSSLTATGELFF
CDR3 DNA: TGTGCCAGCAGTTCACTGACAGCCACCGGGGAGCTGTTTTTT

J gene: TRBJ2-2
clone size: -
V gene: TRBV9
D gene: -
CDR3 protein: CASSLYGVGTGELFF
CDR3 DNA: TGTGCCAGCAGCCTCTACGGGGTAGGCACCGGGGAGCTGTTTTTT

J gene: TRBJ1-1
clone size: -
V gene: TRBV28
D gene: -
CDR3 protein: CASIIGQGSTEAFF
CDR3 DNA: TGTGCCAGCATCATAGGGCAGGGGTCCACTGAAGCTTTCTTT

J gene: TRBJ2-4
clone size: -
V gene: TRBV2
D gene: TRBD2
CDR3 protein: CASRAGLAAELAKNIQYF
CDR3 DNA: TGTGCCAGCAGGGCCGGACTAGCGGCCGAGCTAGCCAAAAACATTCAGTACTTC

J gene: TRBJ1-4
clone size: -
V gene: TRBV10-3
D gene: TRBD1
CDR3 protein: CAISAGGGNEKLFF
CDR3 DNA: TGTGCCATCAGTGCAGGGGGCGGTAATGAAAAACTGTTTTTT

J gene: TRBJ2-2
clone size: -
V gene: TRBV28
D gene: TRBD2
CDR3 protein: CASRAGVTGELFF
CDR3 DNA: TGTGCCAGCAGAGCGGGAGTTACCGGGGAGCTGTTTTTT

J gene: TRBJ1-2
clone size: -
V gene: TRBV6-5
D gene: -
CDR3 protein: CASSPGSYTF
CDR3 DNA: TGTGCCAGCAGCCCCGGGAGCTACACCTTC

J gene: TRBJ2-5
clone size: -
V gene: TRBV5-4
D gene: TRBD2
CDR3 protein: CASSLAQGAGEWQTQYF
CDR3 DNA: TGTGCCAGCAGCTTGGCCCAAGGGGCGGGGGAATGGCAGACCCAGTACTTC

J gene: TRBJ2-1
clone size: -
V gene: TRBV27
D gene: TRBD2
CDR3 protein: CASSTGLPPSEQFF
CDR3 DNA: TGTGCCAGCAGTACGGGACTACCCCCCAGTGAGCAGTTCTTC

J gene: TRBJ1-5
clone size: -
V gene: TRBV30
D gene: TRBD1
CDR3 protein: CAWSRSFGTGENQPQHF
CDR3 DNA: TGTGCCTGGAGTAGATCCTTCGGGACAGGGGAAAATCAGCCCCAGCATTTT

J gene: TRBJ2-5
clone size: -
V gene: TRBV5-6
D gene: TRBD1
CDR3 protein: CASSSLDRVESTQYF
CDR3 DNA: TGTGCCAGCAGCTCGCTAGACAGGGTTGAGTCAACCCAGTACTTC

J gene: TRBJ2-5
clone size: -
V gene: TRBV6-5
D gene: TRBD1
CDR3 protein: CASSPRRQGQETQYF
CDR3 DNA: TGTGCCAGCAGTCCACGACGACAGGGCCAAGAGACCCAGTACTTC

J gene: TRBJ2-7
clone size: -
V gene: TRBV29-1
D gene: TRBD1
CDR3 protein: CSVAGTGGAYEQYF
CDR3 DNA: TGCAGCGTTGCCGGGACAGGGGGGGCCTACGAGCAGTACTTC

J gene: TRBJ2-2
clone size: -
V gene: TRBV7-2
D gene: TRBD2
CDR3 protein: CASSRTPGGRETGELFF
CDR3 DNA: TGTGCCAGCAGCCGGACCCCCGGCGGGAGGGAAACCGGGGAGCTGTTTTTT

J gene: TRBJ2-2
clone size: -
V gene: TRBV5-5
D gene: TRBD1
CDR3 protein: CASSLTGATGELFF
CDR3 DNA: TGTGCCAGCAGCTTAACAGGGGCTACCGGGGAGCTGTTTTTT

J gene: TRBJ1-4
clone size: -
V gene: TRBV3-1/TRBV3-2
D gene: TRBD1
CDR3 protein: CASSHKPRDREEKLFF
CDR3 DNA: TGTGCCAGCAGCCATAAACCCCGGGACAGGGAGGAAAAACTGTTTTTT

J gene: TRBJ2-2
clone size: -
V gene: TRBV10-3
D gene: TRBD2
CDR3 protein: CAVTSGPNTGELFF
CDR3 DNA: TGTGCCGTCACTAGCGGACCAAACACCGGGGAGCTGTTTTTT